One and the same sample provided the 17 T cell receptor beta chains below, sequenced in a study of untreated major depressive disorder (dated by TCRdb to 2016 to 2019). Libraries were built with the immunoSEQ multiplex PCR assay. Drawn from immuneACCESS, this table holds only the in-frame rearrangements with V and J called that TCRdb kept. Clones are partly lost; checked studies trace under half to an unresolved V gene and leave the rest unexplained. The sample profile shows around 13,000 clones; 85% to 95% of them were found once. The ten largest clones represent 0.65% to 0.9% of the sample. The full study reports these points: Sequencing confirmed higher TRBV05-01 (Vbeta 5.1) usage among CD4+ T cells of depressed patients than controls, with p = 0.040 in a one-tailed test.

Their target antigens are unknown. The sequencing sample was made of CD4+ T cells from PBMCs. Receptors originate from a man in his thirties or forties with major depressive disorder.

V usage is TRBV2 and J usage is TRBJ1-2; tentative D call: TRBD1 (5 bases). The CDR3 runs to 13 residues. CDR1 SNHLY and CDR2 FYNNEI come from the germline V gene. V lost 4 bases and J 4 bases, leaving 10 bases between the germline ends. CDR3 sequence reads: CASSAGRGYGYTF. CDR3 DNA sequence: TGTGCCAGCAGTGCGGGACGCGGCTATGGCTACACCTTC.

This chain uses TRBV5-1 with TRBJ2-7; 9 bases line up with TRBD1. The V and J ends lost 0 bases and 0 bases, in that order; junction bases with no gene match: 1. Per germline, CDR1 SGHRS and CDR2 YFSETQ. The CDR3 is 15 amino acids. CDR3 DNA sequence: TGCGCCAGCAGCTTGGCGGACAGGGGCTCCTACGAGCAGTACTTC. Protein sequence: CASSLADRGSYEQYF.

The V gene is TRBV18, the J gene TRBJ2-7, with TRBD2 as a possible D gene (6 bases). The germline V gene has CDR1 KGHSH and CDR2 LQKENI. V lost 3 bases, J lost 3 bases, and 9 bases lay in between. CDR3 length equals 13 residues. The DNA for the CDR3 is TGTGCCAGCTCACCTCCGGGGGACTACGAGCAGTACTTC. This translates into CASSPPGDYEQYF.

This rearrangement joins TRBV6-4 to TRBJ2-2; no clear D. V shed 8 bases and J shed 5 bases, with 9 bases lying between them. CDR3 length: 12 amino acids. Germline V CDR1 and CDR2: MRHNA, SNTAGT. CDR3 nucleotides: TGTGCCAGCTCCATGGGTACCGGGGAGCTGTTTTTT. Translating it yields CASSMGTGELFF.

This chain links TRBV7-9 with TRBJ2-1; D is unresolved. Germline V lookup: CDR1 SEHNR, CDR2 FQNEAQ (reference sequence). The CDR3 extends over 13 amino acids. Trimming shortened V by 1 base and J by 5 bases, and 6 bases separated the two germline ends. CDR3 coding DNA: TGTGCCAGCAGCTTAGGGCTAGACAATGAGCAGTTCTTC. Translating it yields CASSLGLDNEQFF.

J is TRBJ1-5 and V is TRBV6-5; 7 bases fit TRBD1. The V and J ends lost 4 bases and 7 bases, in that order; junction bases with no gene match: 7. This CDR3 is built from 14 residues. CDR1 is MNHEY and CDR2 is SVGAGI in the germline V gene. CDR3 nucleotides: TGTGCCAGCAGTTCCCAAACAGGGGACCAGCCCCAGCATTTT. Its translation is CASSSQTGDQPQHF.

The V gene is TRBV5-6, the J gene TRBJ2-7; no reliable D call. Trimming removed 2 bases at V and 2 bases at J, with 5 bases between. The germline V gene has CDR1 SGHDT and CDR2 YYEEEE. The CDR3 runs to 12 residues. The CDR3 DNA reads TGTGCCAGCAGCTTAGGGACCTACGAGCAGTACTTC. Translation: CASSLGTYEQYF.

V usage is TRBV5-1 and J usage is TRBJ1-3, with TRBD1 matching over 7 bases. Germline V gene data show CDR1 as SGHRS and CDR2 as YFSETQ. With 6 bases clipped from V and 2 bases from J, the junction kept 17 bases outside the gene matches. The CDR3 is made up of 18 amino acids. CDR3 residues: CASTLGTVWGLTGNTIYF. The CDR3 bases are TGCGCCAGCACCCTCGGGACAGTGTGGGGTTTGACTGGAAACACCATATATTTT.

The chain recombines TRBV2 with TRBJ2-3; TRBD2 matches 8 bases. The CDR3 has 16 amino acids. The germline V gene encodes CDR1 SNHLY and CDR2 FYNNEI. The J segment lost 0 bases and the V segment lost 4 bases, leaving 6 bases of the junction unmatched. The CDR3 is CASSVLGGASTDTQYF. The CDR3, as DNA: TGTGCCAGCAGTGTCCTCGGGGGGGCCAGCACAGATACGCAGTATTTT.

The rearrangement joins TRBV6-5 to TRBJ1-2, with D perhaps matching TRBD1 (5 bases). Germline V gene sequence: CDR1 MNHEY, CDR2 SVGAGI. With 2 bases removed from V and 1 base from J, the gap between germline ends came to 11 bases. CDR3 length equals 15 residues. The CDR3 DNA follows: TGTGCCAGCAGTTACCAGGGTGGGGGTAACTATGGCTACACCTTC. Its protein is CASSYQGGGNYGYTF.

This rearrangement joins TRBV9 to TRBJ2-3; 7 bases map to TRBD1. This CDR3 spans 15 amino acids. From germline, CDR1 is SGDLS and CDR2 YYNGEE. V lost 0 bases and J lost 1; bases outside the gene matches: 2. DNA for the CDR3: TGTGCCAGCAGCGTAGGACAGGGAGGCACAGATACGCAGTATTTT. It is translated as CASSVGQGGTDTQYF. The complete variable domain, with remaining parts taken from reference TRBV9 and TRBJ2-3, reads DSGVTQTPKHLITATGQRVTLRCSPRSGDLSVYWYQQSLDQGLQFLIQYYNGEERAKGNILERFSAQQFPDLHSELNLSSLELGDSALYFCASSVGQGGTDTQYFGPGTRLTVL.

The chain carries TRBV27 and TRBJ1-1; D perhaps matches TRBD1 (5 bases). This CDR3 is 11 amino acids long. Trimming cost V 7 bases and J 7 bases, with 10 bases left between them. The germline CDR1 and CDR2 sequences are MNHEY and SMNVEV (reference sequence). CDR3 amino acids: CASIPTDEAFF. CDR3 DNA sequence: TGTGCCAGCATTCCGACAGATGAAGCTTTCTTT.

This clone was detected only once. This rearrangement joins TRBV11-2 to TRBJ2-1, with D perhaps TRBD1 (5 bases). The germline V gene has CDR1 SGHAT and CDR2 FQNNGV. The CDR3 totals 13 residues. Deletions cut 1 base from V and 6 bases from J, with 7 bases between. The CDR3 spells CASSLARVNEQFF. In DNA form, the CDR3 reads TGTGCCAGCAGCTTAGCCAGGGTCAATGAGCAGTTCTTC.

The rearrangement links TRBV28 to TRBJ1-2; unclear D gene. CDR1 MDHEN and CDR2 SYDVKM come from the germline V gene. Trimming shortened V by 5 bases and J by 6 bases, and 19 bases separated the two germline ends. This CDR3 is built from 15 residues. DNA for the CDR3: TGTGCCAGCAGTCTATTGCTTGTCCCGCCCCATGGCTACACCTTC. Protein product: CASSLLLVPPHGYTF.

The chain uses TRBV2 and TRBJ1-1; D not certain. The CDR3 loop spans 14 amino acids. Germline V lookup: CDR1 SNHLY, CDR2 FYNNEI. The V gene lost 4 bases and the J gene lost 4 bases, with 13 bases spanning the gap. In DNA, the CDR3 is TGTGCCAGCAGTGCGTCTCGCCGGGGCACTGAAGCTTTCTTT. This codes for CASSASRRGTEAFF.

The chain couples TRBV6-5 to TRBJ1-5; D gene unclear. Deletions cut 6 bases from V and 2 bases from J, with 14 bases between. This CDR3 spans 15 amino acids. Germline CDR1 and CDR2: MNHEY and SVGAGI. CDR3 in DNA: TGTGCCAGCAGAGCGGGGTTTAGGGGCAATCAGCCCCAGCATTTT. It is translated as CASRAGFRGNQPQHF.

This clone was seen once. The rearrangement links TRBV5-1 to TRBJ2-3; possible D gene TRBD2, 6 bases. CDR3 length: 16 residues. Germline CDR1 reads SGHRS; CDR2 reads YFSETQ. V lost 3 bases and J 2 bases, leaving 16 bases between the germline ends. The CDR3 region has the DNA TGCGCCAGCAGCTCTCCCAGCGGGTTATACACAGATACGCAGTATTTT. Its translation: CASSSPSGLYTDTQYF.